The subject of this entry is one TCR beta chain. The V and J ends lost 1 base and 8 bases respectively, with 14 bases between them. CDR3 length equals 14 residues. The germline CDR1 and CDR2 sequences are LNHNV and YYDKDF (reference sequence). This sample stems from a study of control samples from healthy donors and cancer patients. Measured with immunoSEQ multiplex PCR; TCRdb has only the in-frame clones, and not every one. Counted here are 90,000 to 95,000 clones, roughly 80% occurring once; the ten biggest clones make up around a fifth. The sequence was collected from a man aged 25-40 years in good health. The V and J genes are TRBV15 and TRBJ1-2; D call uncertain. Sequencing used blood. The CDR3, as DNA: TGTGCCACCAGCAGAGTAGGGCAGGTTCTCGGCTACACCTTC. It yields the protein CATSRVGQVLGYTF.